This TCR beta chain was captured by sequencing in a study of identical twins. Per germline, CDR1 SGHRS and CDR2 YFSETQ. V shed 0 bases and J shed 2 bases, with 11 bases lying between them. The CDR3 spans 15 residues. TCRdb independently ran MiXCR on the 5' RACE reads; one entry per CDR3 protein. The repertoire holds over 500,000 distinct CDR3 sequences, with 20% to 25% as singletons. This same sample was also part of a study on T cells expressing NK-cell markers.

This receptor was taken from a woman under 30 in good health. The V and J genes are TRBV5-1 and TRBJ1-1; D unresolved. The sequenced material came from CD4+ T cells sorted from blood. The CDR3 nucleotides are TGCGCCAGCAGCTTGGGTGGGTTCGGTAACACTGAAGCTTTCTTT. Encoded protein: CASSLGGFGNTEAFF. Full variable domain (rest looked up from reference TRBV5-1 and TRBJ1-1): KAGVTQTPRYLIKTRGQQVTLSCSPISGHRSVSWYQQTPGQGLQFLFEYFSETQRNKGNFPGRFSGRQFSNSRSEMNVSTLELGDSALYLCASSLGGFGNTEAFFGQGTRLTVV.